These 5 T cell receptor beta chains came from one sample sequenced in a study of memory CD4+ T cells and cytomegalovirus serostatus. The sort gate was single viable CD3+CD4+CD8-CD45RO+ cells for memory CD4+ T cells. The repertoire was sequenced with immunoSEQ multiplex PCR; TCRdb's copy has only in-frame clones and lacks some. The sample records about 56,000 clones, around 76% being singletons. Sequencing used memory CD4+ T cells from blood. These receptors originate from an adult in good health and CMV-seronegative.

The rearrangement uses TRBV23-1 and TRBJ2-7, with D tentatively TRBD1 (6 bases). TRBV23-1 is assigned to the ORF class and has an uncertain function. Trimming left V 1 base short and J 6 bases short, with 16 bases between. The CDR3 spans 15 residues. The CDR3: CASSQFGGGGLEQYF. CDR3 nucleotides: TGCGCCAGCAGTCAATTTGGGGGCGGCGGACTCGAGCAGTACTTC.

The chain links TRBV4-3 to TRBJ2-7; D is uncertain. This CDR3 is built from 12 residues. V was pared by 3 bases and J by 7 bases, with 10 bases between. Germline V gene lookup returns CDR1 LGHNA and CDR2 YSLEER. The CDR3 bases are TGCGCCAGCAGCCATAACAGTGGGGAGCAGTACTTC. Translated, it gives CASSHNSGEQYF.

V gene TRBV5-1 combines with J gene TRBJ1-1; D unresolved. The CDR3 totals 12 residues. Germline assignment: CDR1 SGHRS and CDR2 YFSETQ. The V and J ends lost 4 bases and 11 bases respectively, with 15 bases between them. The CDR3 DNA is TGCGCCAGCAGCGCTACTCAGGAAGACGCTTTCTTT. As protein: CASSATQEDAFF.

A single count supports this clone. The rearrangement uses TRBV7-6 and TRBJ2-5; no clear D. V was cut by 6 bases and J by 2 bases, with 10 bases left in between. The CDR3 has 13 amino acids. Germline CDR1 reads SGHVS; CDR2 reads FNYEAQ. The CDR3 spells CASSPQKQETQYF. In DNA, the CDR3 is TGTGCCAGCAGTCCACAGAAGCAAGAGACCCAGTACTTC. The whole variable domain, remainder taken from reference TRBV7-6 and TRBJ2-5, is GAGVSQSPRYKVTKRGQDVALRCDPISGHVSLYWYRQALGQGPEFLTYFNYEAQQDKSGLPNDRFSAERPEGSISTLTIQRTEQRDSAMYRCASSPQKQETQYFGPGTRLLVL.

A note on this clone: Other DNA sequences in this specimen translate into the identical CDR3. J is TRBJ1-2 and V is TRBV7-2; D remains ambiguous. The germline V gene encodes CDR1 SGHTA and CDR2 FQGNSA. Trimming pared 1 base from V and 8 bases from J, leaving 11 bases between. This CDR3 has 13 residues. The CDR3 DNA is TGTGCCAGCAGCTTAGGGGGAAGCGGGGGCTACACCTTC. Translating gives CASSLGGSGGYTF.